This T cell receptor (beta chain) was recovered during a study of blood T cells in healthy people across ages. Concerning this clonotype itself: A clone one base away is much larger, so this may be a read error.

The second PCR ran roughly 7 to 12 cycles with a sample-barcoded 5' primer and J-beta primers. TCRdb reprocessed the 5' RACE reads via MiXCR and lists one record per CDR3 protein. The sample carries fewer than 2,000,000 distinct CDR3 sequences, around 42% recorded once. This CDR3 is built from 13 residues. CDR1 is SGHTA and CDR2 is FQGTGA in the germline V gene. The rearrangement uses TRBV7-3 and TRBJ2-1; 7 nucleotides align to TRBD1. The TCR sequence derives from a human donor in good health. The sequencing input was blood. CDR3 in DNA: TGTGCCAGCAGCGTCGACAGGGAGAATGGGCAGTTCTTC. This codes for CASSVDRENGQFF.